One sample yielded the 25 T cell receptor beta chains listed below, sequenced in a study of cytotoxic CD8 clonotypes in ibrutinib-treated CLL. Data came from immunoSEQ multiplex PCR; TCRdb stores just in-frame clones and leaves some out. The sample includes about 330,000 clones, 60% to 80% of them seen just once. This specimen was PBMCs, taken after 36 months of ibrutinib treatment. The receptors originated from a human donor with chronic lymphocytic leukemia.

The chain combines TRBV4-1 with TRBJ1-1; TRBD1 matches at 7 bases. The CDR3 is 15 amino acids. V was clipped by 2 bases and J by 3 bases; unmatched bases: 6. Germline loops: CDR1 MGHRA, CDR2 YSYEKL. DNA for the CDR3: TGCGCCAGCAGCCAAACAGGGGATTGGGACACTGAAGCTTTCTTT. This encodes CASSQTGDWDTEAFF.

This clone occurred a few times. The chain joins TRBV4-1 to TRBJ1-1, with D perhaps matching TRBD1 (5 bases). The V end lost 4 bases, the J end lost 8 bases, and 8 bases lay between the germline ends. Germline CDR1 and CDR2: MGHRA and YSYEKL. CDR3 length: 11 amino acids. The CDR3 is CASSRRQEAFF. In DNA form, the CDR3 reads TGCGCCAGCAGCCGCCGACAGGAAGCTTTCTTT.

This chain uses TRBV19 with TRBJ2-3; 10 positions match TRBD2. Germline values: CDR1 LNHDA, CDR2 SQIVND (reference sequence). This CDR3 contains 14 residues. The trim removed 4 bases at V and 6 bases at J, leaving 4 bases unmatched. CDR3 in amino acids: CASSKREGPDTQYF. CDR3 coding DNA: TGTGCCAGTAGTAAGCGGGAGGGCCCTGATACGCAGTATTTT. The full variable domain, its missing parts supplied by reference TRBV19 and TRBJ2-3, is DGGITQSPKYLFRKEGQNVTLSCEQNLNHDAMYWYRQDPGQGLRLIYYSQIVNDFQKGDIAEGYSVSREKKESFPLTVTSAQKNPTAFYLCASSKREGPDTQYFGPGTRLTVL.

The J gene is TRBJ2-3, the V gene TRBV25-1; 8 bases are shared with TRBD1. This CDR3 is built from 13 residues. Germline values: CDR1 MGHDK, CDR2 SYGVNS. V trimming: 5 bases; J trimming: 9 bases; junction bases outside the gene matches: 7. CDR3 sequence: CASSTPGQVTQYF. The CDR3 DNA follows: TGTGCCAGCAGTACCCCGGGACAGGTAACGCAGTATTTT.

This clone turned up a few times. This chain uses TRBV6-5 with TRBJ2-7; TRBD1 is a possible D gene (5 bases). The CDR3 length is 14 residues. From germline, CDR1 is MNHEY and CDR2 SVGAGI. Trimming stripped 0 bases from V and 6 bases from J, with 12 bases between. Here the CDR3 reads CASSYSSSRAEQYF. CDR3 nucleotides: TGTGCCAGCAGTTACTCGAGTAGCAGGGCCGAGCAGTACTTC.

This clone came up a few times. The rearrangement uses TRBV6-5 and TRBJ2-2; D is unresolved. This CDR3 contains 11 residues. Germline values: CDR1 MNHEY, CDR2 SVGAGI. The V gene lost 7 bases and the J gene lost 7 bases, with 7 bases spanning the gap. This CDR3 reads CASTRDGELFF. Here the CDR3 DNA reads TGTGCCAGCACTAGGGACGGGGAGCTGTTTTTT.

This clone turned up a few times. The V gene is TRBV11-1, the J gene TRBJ1-6, with 7 positions matching TRBD1. Losses at the gene ends were 3 bases for V and 13 bases for J; bases not matched to a gene: 6. The CDR3 is 13 amino acids. Germline V CDR1 and CDR2: SGHAT, FQDESV (reference sequence). The CDR3 nucleotides read TGTGCCAGCAGCTTTGAGAGGGGGCGGCCCCTCCACTTT. The encoded protein is CASSFERGRPLHF.

This sequence joins TRBV9 and TRBJ2-2; 7 bases fit TRBD2. Germline loops: CDR1 SGDLS, CDR2 YYNGEE. The CDR3 contains 17 residues. V was pared by 3 bases and J by 5 bases, with 13 bases of the junction left unmatched. The CDR3 sequence: CASSERGLTLSTGELFF. The CDR3 DNA reads TGTGCCAGCAGCGAAAGGGGACTAACCCTATCGACCGGGGAGCTGTTTTTT.

A word on this clone: The same CDR3 also results from other DNA sequences found in this sample. V gene TRBV19 combines with J gene TRBJ2-7; a possible D gene is TRBD1 (6 bases). CDR1 is LNHDA, CDR2 SQIVND, per germline (reference sequence). V gave up 3 bases and J gave up 3 bases, with 12 bases separating them. CDR3 length: 14 amino acids. The CDR3 DNA reads as TGTGCCAGTAGTATGGGCAGGGGTAGCTACGAGCAGTACTTC. As protein: CASSMGRGSYEQYF.

CDR3 region: CASSQEGRGNSPLHF. As DNA, the CDR3 is TGTGCCAGCAGCCAAGAGGGGCGGGGGAATTCACCCCTCCACTTT. This chain joins TRBV4-2 and TRBJ1-6; D possibly corresponds to TRBD1 (5 bases). This CDR3 is 15 amino acids long. V was shortened by 0 bases and J by 7 bases, with 10 bases between the two germline ends. CDR1 is LGHNA, CDR2 YNFKEQ, per germline.

The chain links TRBV7-9 to TRBJ2-7, with D unclear. This CDR3 spans 12 amino acids. CDR1 SEHNR and CDR2 FQNEAQ come from the germline V gene (reference sequence). The germline V and J ends were trimmed by 7 bases and 2 bases, with 9 bases remaining between them. Written as DNA, the CDR3 is TGTGCCAGCACCTCTCCAACCTACGAGCAGTACTTC. Encoded protein: CASTSPTYEQYF.

This chain uses TRBV6-6 with TRBJ1-2, with TRBD1 matching 8 bases. V lost 5 bases and J lost 6; bases outside the gene matches: 2. The CDR3 has 12 residues. Germline V gene lookup returns CDR1 MNHNY and CDR2 SVGAGI (reference sequence). DNA for the CDR3: TGTGCCAGCAGTAAGGACAGGGATGGCTACACCTTC. Translation gives CASSKDRDGYTF.

The chain is built from TRBV25-1 and TRBJ1-2, with 9 nucleotides matching TRBD1. J was trimmed by 4 bases and V by 4 bases; bases with no gene match: 4. The CDR3 spans 14 residues. The germline V gene has CDR1 MGHDK and CDR2 SYGVNS. CDR3 DNA: TGTGCCAGCAGTGCGGGACAGGGATTCTATGGCTACACCTTC. Protein product: CASSAGQGFYGYTF.

The chain links TRBV5-6 to TRBJ1-1, with D possibly being TRBD1 (6 bases). Germline V CDR1 and CDR2: SGHDT, YYEEEE. This CDR3 spans 13 amino acids. Trimming pared 2 bases from V and 4 bases from J, leaving 9 bases between. CDR3 amino acids: CASSFFRGTEAFF. The CDR3 DNA reads as TGTGCCAGCAGCTTCTTCAGGGGCACTGAAGCTTTCTTT.

V usage is TRBV27 and J usage is TRBJ1-2, with D perhaps TRBD1 (5 bases). The CDR3 length is 14 residues. Trimming left V 2 bases short and J 5 bases short, with 12 bases between. Germline-derived CDR1 and CDR2 are MNHEY and SMNVEV (reference sequence). CDR3 region: CASSLNGAGYGYTF. CDR3 nucleotides: TGTGCCAGCAGTTTAAACGGGGCAGGGTATGGCTACACCTTC.

The chain couples TRBV7-6 to TRBJ2-2, with 7 bases identical to TRBD2. Germline V CDR1 and CDR2: SGHVS, FNYEAQ. CDR3 length: 15 residues. J lost 5 bases, V lost 5 bases, and 8 bases had no gene match. The CDR3, as DNA: TGTGCCAGCAGCCCAAATGGCGGGAGTACCGGGGAGCTGTTTTTT. Translation gives CASSPNGGSTGELFF.

This chain joins TRBV9 and TRBJ1-6; 8 nucleotides align to TRBD1. This CDR3 has 21 amino acids. V shed 0 bases, J shed 0 bases, and the junction held 14 bases outside the gene matches. Germline CDR1 SGDLS, CDR2 YYNGEE. CDR3 sequence: CASSVGVRGLSRSSYNSPLHF. The CDR3 DNA reads as TGTGCCAGCAGCGTAGGGGTCAGGGGGCTTTCCCGGAGCTCCTATAATTCACCCCTCCACTTT.

This clone came up a few times. The chain recombines TRBV5-1 with TRBJ1-2; no clear D gene. V was cut by 2 bases and J by 6 bases, with 11 bases left in between. Looked up from germline, CDR1 is SGHRS and CDR2 is YFSETQ. This CDR3 has 13 residues. The CDR3 DNA sequence: TGCGCCAGCAGCTTATTAGGGAGGCATGGCTACACCTTC. Translated: CASSLLGRHGYTF.

The V gene is TRBV19, the J gene TRBJ1-1; D unresolved. The CDR3 loop spans 13 amino acids. Trimming pared 5 bases from V and 3 bases from J, leaving 10 bases between. CDR1 is LNHDA, CDR2 SQIVND, per germline (reference sequence). CDR3 in DNA: TGTGCCAGTAGTCCCGCAGGCGACACTGAAGCTTTCTTT. This gives the protein CASSPAGDTEAFF.

Remarks on this clone: This sample includes further DNA sequences coding for the same CDR3. The chain joins TRBV28 to TRBJ2-5, with D uncertain. CDR3 length equals 11 residues. Trimming pared 6 bases from V and 5 bases from J, leaving 7 bases between. From germline, CDR1 is MDHEN and CDR2 SYDVKM. CDR3 amino acids: CASSSWETQYF. In nucleotides, the CDR3 is TGTGCCAGCAGCTCTTGGGAGACCCAGTACTTC. The full variable domain, with the rest looked up from reference TRBV28 and TRBJ2-5, is DVKVTQSSRYLVKRTGEKVFLECVQDMDHENMFWYRQDPGLGLRLIYFSYDVKMKEKGDIPEGYSVSREKKERFSLILESASTNQTSMYLCASSSWETQYFGPGTRLLVL.

J is TRBJ2-3 and V is TRBV2; 7 bases are shared with TRBD2. The CDR3 runs 19 residues. CDR1 is SNHLY and CDR2 is FYNNEI in the germline V gene. Germline trimming cut 1 base from V and 0 bases from J; bases unmatched to any gene: 13. CDR3: CASSEGRGGSSRSTDTQYF. The CDR3 DNA sequence: TGTGCCAGCAGTGAAGGTAGGGGCGGGAGCTCCCGAAGCACAGATACGCAGTATTTT.

The J gene is TRBJ1-4, the V gene TRBV15; TRBD1 agrees at 9 bases. Germline CDR1 is LNHNV and CDR2 is YYDKDF (reference sequence). This CDR3 is 16 amino acids long. J was trimmed by 11 bases and V by 1 base; bases with no gene match: 11. This CDR3 reads CATSRGDRGAVGKLFF. CDR3 coding DNA: TGTGCCACCAGCAGAGGAGACAGGGGGGCTGTTGGGAAACTGTTTTTT.

This clone was found once. This chain uses TRBV2 with TRBJ2-5; 8 bases are a match to TRBD1. The junction had 4 bases not matched to a gene; V was cut back by 6 bases and J by 7 bases. The CDR3 contains 12 residues. Germline CDR1 SNHLY, CDR2 FYNNEI. In nucleotides, the CDR3 is TGTGCCAGCAGCCAGGGGGCAGGGACCCAGTACTTC. This encodes CASSQGAGTQYF. Full variable domain (remainder filled in from reference TRBV2 and TRBJ2-5): EPEVTQTPSHQVTQMGQEVILRCVPISNHLYFYWYRQILGQKVEFLVSFYNNEISEKSEIFDDQFSVERPDGSNFTLKIRSTKLEDSAMYFCASSQGAGTQYFGPGTRLLVL.

This clone was seen a few times. CDR3 amino acids: CASSLGNFYEQYF. In DNA, the CDR3 is TGCGCCAGCAGCTTGGGCAATTTCTACGAGCAGTACTTC. V is TRBV5-1 and J is TRBJ2-7; the D is unclear. Germline V gives CDR1 SGHRS, CDR2 YFSETQ. Trimming took off 0 bases at V and 3 bases at J, with 7 bases between the two ends. CDR3 length: 13 residues.

The V gene is TRBV27, the J gene TRBJ2-3; TRBD1 is a possible D gene (5 bases). The CDR3 spans 18 residues. CDR1 and CDR2 (germline): MNHEY, SMNVEV (reference sequence). Trimming left V 3 bases short and J 2 bases short, with 21 bases between. CDR3 coding DNA: TGTGCCAGCAGTTTCGGCAGGCCTACCTCAGGGAACACAGATACGCAGTATTTT. This translates into CASSFGRPTSGNTDTQYF.